This note documents a single TCR beta chain sequence. This record belongs to a study of blood T cell repertoires in COVID-19. Looking at the study overall: Samples representing acute and convalescent COVID-19 were sourced from the United States, Italy and Spain. T cells, B-cell-depleted T cells, or PBMCs provided the cDNA or gDNA that served as material.

In the source study's methods: Scientists estimated how many nucleated cells there were by amplifying reference gene primers. Assay used: immunoSEQ multiplex PCR; TCRdb lists only in-frame clones, some missing. For V, J and clone size, that table is used; D and trimming come from the DNA. Among roughly 80,000 clones listed, 65% to 85% were seen once. The germline V gene encodes CDR1 SQVTM and CDR2 ANQGSEA. The CDR3 contains 12 residues. V lost 7 bases, J lost 0 bases, and 10 bases lay in between. The TCR was taken from a man aged 55 to 70 with active or convalescent COVID-19. V and J are TRBV29-1 and TRBJ2-7, with D possibly matching TRBD1 (6 bases). Sample: peripheral blood. CDR3 sequence: CSGGQNSYEQYF. Here the CDR3 DNA reads TGCAGCGGTGGACAGAACTCCTACGAGCAGTACTTC.